The present TCR beta chain was sequenced within a study of T cell repertoires in cytomegalovirus infection. About the research overall: Public TCR beta signatures indicated both CMV infection and matching HLA type.

The germline V and J ends were trimmed by 2 bases and 10 bases, with 24 bases remaining between them. The germline CDR1 and CDR2 sequences are MNHEY and SVGAGI. The CDR3 has 17 amino acids. TCRdb reanalysed the reads using MiXCR and keeps one entry per CDR3 protein. Seen here are 150,000 to 200,000 distinct CDR3 sequences, under 20% observed once, and the top ten hold about 19%. Of note for this clonotype: Its antigen is not known.

General study findings and limits: HLA-C-restricted TCR beta clonotypes specific for CMV led the ex vivo response. The cumulative frequency of public TCR beta families identified carriers of CMV plus the relevant HLA.

Sequencing used CD8+ T cells from PBMCs. The chain has TRBV6-5 and TRBJ2-1, with D tentatively TRBD1 or TRBD2 (6 bases each). This TCR was sampled from a human donor in good health (CMV status not recorded). Some clones in this sample may be carry-over from other donors' samples. This CDR3 is CASSYTWGARDLSEQFF. Here the CDR3 DNA reads TGTGCCAGCAGTTACACATGGGGGGCCCGTGATCTCTCCGAGCAGTTCTTC.